The sample holds one count of the clone carrying this T cell receptor beta chain. The antigen is not known. A read error may explain this, as a much larger clone is one base away. CDR3 length: 18 residues. Germline-derived CDR1 and CDR2 are SGHDN and FVKESK. This sample is drawn from a study of T-cell reconstitution after alpha-beta-depleted transplantation in children. TCRbeta library preparation incorporated unique molecular identifiers. TCRdb re-called the PCR reads through MiXCR, storing one row per CDR3 protein. The sample contains 490,000 or so distinct CDR3 sequences, roughly 10% of which appear only once. The study, taken as a whole, reports: The main origin of T-cell counts and diversity one year after transplant was newly produced T cells.

The V call is TRBV14, the J call TRBJ2-2, with 9 bases that match TRBD2. The sample in question was PBMCs, obtained before TCRalphabeta/CD19-depleted stem cell transplant. This receptor was obtained from a child aged 2-15 years with inherited bone marrow failure, due to receive a stem cell transplant. CDR3 nucleotides: TGTGCCAGCAGCCATATCATCGGGCTAGCGGGGAACACCTGGGAGCTGTTTTTT. This translates into CASSHIIGLAGNTWELFF.